Reported below is one T cell receptor (beta chain). These data originate in a study of T cells expressing NK-cell markers. As for the study in general: Sequencing covered eight donors, seven HCMV-seropositive and one seronegative.

Germline CDR1 reads KGHSH; CDR2 reads LQKENI. This CDR3 contains 15 residues. TCRdb reanalyzed the 5' RACE reads, giving one entry per CDR3 protein sequence and no DNA. The table counts 350,000 to 400,000 distinct CDR3 sequences; around 10% lies in the top ten. The origin of this receptor is a woman between 45 and 65 years old in good health. V and J are TRBV18 and TRBJ1-5. Sequencing was done on a sample of blood T cells: a sorted CD56 or NKG2C T cell subset, CD4+ or CD8+ T cells, or bulk PBMC T cells (not recorded which). CDR3: CASSPFADSNQPQHF.